These T cell receptor beta chains were read from a single sample in a study of CD8+CD57+ T cells in acquired aplastic anemia. In TCRdb, the reads were re-called with MiXCR into one record per CDR3 protein. The repertoire holds 160,000 or so distinct CDR3 sequences, with 71% as singletons. The source material was sorted CD4+, CD8+, or CD8+CD57+ T cells (not recorded which) from PBMCs. All receptors come from a human donor with aplastic anemia. CDR3s include the opening cysteine and the closing phenylalanine or tryptophan. The D gene is left open where the match is weak. The size of a clone is reported for some rows only, either as once, few or many, or as a class for expanded clones.

>once|TRBV12-3/TRBV12-4|-|TRBJ1-1
TGTGCCAGCAGTCTATACGCCACCACTGAAGCTTTCTTT
CASSLYATTEAFF
>-|TRBV2|-|TRBJ1-4
TGTGCCAGCAGTGCCCAACAGGGTACGGGCGAAAAACTGTTTTTT
CASSAQQGTGEKLFF
>-|TRBV9|-|TRBJ2-2
TGTGCCAGCAGCGTAGCGCTAGTTACCACCGGGGAGCTGTTTTTT
CASSVALVTTGELFF
>once|TRBV7-9|-|TRBJ2-7
TGTGCCAGCAGCCGGCAGGCTACCTACGAGCAGTACTTC
CASSRQATYEQYF
>-|TRBV28|-|TRBJ2-3
TGTGCCAGCAGTTTAGAGGGGGTGTTCAGCACAGATACGCAGTATTTT
CASSLEGVFSTDTQYF
>-|TRBV24-1|-|TRBJ2-1
TGTGCCACCCGGGGGGCAGGGAATGAGCAGTTCTTC
CATRGAGNEQFF
>-|TRBV7-9|TRBD2|TRBJ2-3
TGTGCCAGCAGCTTCCGACTAGCGGGGGAGCAACACACAGATACGCAGTATTTT
CASSFRLAGEQHTDTQYF
>-|TRBV2|TRBD1|TRBJ2-7
TGTGCCAGCAGTGACTCAGGGGGCGCAGTGTACGAGCAGTACTTC
CASSDSGGAVYEQYF
>-|TRBV15|-|TRBJ2-3
TGTGCCACCAGTAGGAATGAGGAGGGGGATAACACAGATACGCAGTATTTT
CATSRNEEGDNTDTQYF
>-|TRBV7-9|-|TRBJ2-1
TGTGCCAGCAGCGGCCCTACAGGGAGCTCCTACAATGAGCAGTTCTTC
CASSGPTGSSYNEQFF
>-|TRBV11-2|TRBD2|TRBJ2-1
TGTGCCAGCAGGCGGCGGGGGGGCTATGAGCAGTTCTTC
CASRRRGGYEQFF
>-|TRBV5-5|TRBD1|TRBJ1-6
TGTGCCAGCAGCTTGGAGTGGGGGGGACAGTATAATTCACCCCTCCACTTT
CASSLEWGGQYNSPLHF
>few|TRBV20-1|-|TRBJ2-3
TGCAGTGCTAGTATGGCGGCTAGCACAGATACGCAGTATTTT
CSASMAASTDTQYF
>few|TRBV15|TRBD1|TRBJ2-3
TGTGCCACCAGCAGAGCCGGGACAGCCAGCACAGATACGCAGTATTTT
CATSRAGTASTDTQYF
>-|TRBV2|-|TRBJ1-1
TGTGCCAGCGGCAGGGGTACCACTGAAGCTTTCTTT
CASGRGTTEAFF
>-|TRBV29-1|TRBD1|TRBJ1-4
TGCAGCGTGTTGACAGGGGGCGATGAAAAACTGTTTTTT
CSVLTGGDEKLFF
>-|TRBV7-2|-|TRBJ2-3
TGTGCCAGCAGCTTAGGGGGGGCCCAAACAGATACGCAGTATTTT
CASSLGGAQTDTQYF
>-|TRBV20-1|-|TRBJ2-1
TGCAGTGCTGCCCCAGGGGGGGCGAGCTCCTACAATGAGCAGTTCTTC
CSAAPGGASSYNEQFF
>-|TRBV2|-|TRBJ1-2
TGTGCCACCTCTCTAGACAGTCGGGGGTATGGCTACACCTTC
CATSLDSRGYGYTF
>-|TRBV4-3|-|TRBJ1-6
TGCGCCAGCAGCCAAGTGACGGTCCTAGGTTCACCCCTCCACTTT
CASSQVTVLGSPLHF
>-|TRBV7-2|-|TRBJ2-7
TGTGCCAGCAGCTCTCCCCTCAGCTCCTACGAGCAGTACTTC
CASSSPLSSYEQYF
>few|TRBV2|TRBD2|TRBJ2-3
TGTGCCAGCATGCGTAGCGGGGGCCGGGGCACAGATACGCAGTATTTT
CASMRSGGRGTDTQYF
>once|TRBV2|-|TRBJ2-2
TGTGCCAGCAAGGGGGGAGGAGGGGAGCTGTTTTTT
CASKGGGGELFF
>-|TRBV7-9|-|TRBJ2-1
TGTGCCAGCAGCAGTAGGCCCGGAGAGTGGAGCTCCTACAATGAGCAGTTCTTC
CASSSRPGEWSSYNEQFF
>once|TRBV10-3|-|TRBJ2-2
TGTGCCATCAGTGAGGGGGGACACCAACTAGGGGAGCTGTTTTTT
CAISEGGHQLGELFF
>-|TRBV29-1|-|TRBJ2-7
TGCAGCGTTGAGGCCCATACGGGGGAGCAGTACTTC
CSVEAHTGEQYF
>-|TRBV14|-|TRBJ2-1
TGTGCCACCAGCAGAGAATTGGGTGAGCAGTTCTTC
CATSRELGEQFF
>few|TRBV7-6|-|TRBJ2-1
TGTGCCAGCAGCGCAGGGGGGGGGGTCGATGAGCAGTTCTTC
CASSAGGGVDEQFF
>-|TRBV20-1|TRBD1|TRBJ1-4
TGCAGTGCTACTGGGGGACAGGAGGTTGAAAAACTGTTTTTT
CSATGGQEVEKLFF
>-|TRBV7-3|TRBD1|TRBJ1-5
TGTGCCAGCAGCAAGAGACCACAGGGGGGGACGCTGGGCTATCAGCCCCAGCATTTT
CASSKRPQGGTLGYQPQHF
>-|TRBV20-1|TRBD1|TRBJ1-2
TGCAGTGCTTGGCACAGGGGGCAAAATGGCTACACCTTC
CSAWHRGQNGYTF
>-|TRBV6-1|-|TRBJ2-1
TGTGCCAGCATTTGGTCGGGGAATGAGCAGTTCTTC
CASIWSGNEQFF
>once|TRBV5-1|TRBD2|TRBJ2-5
TGCGCCAGCAGCTTACAGGGGACTAGCGGGCAAGAGACCCAGTACTTC
CASSLQGTSGQETQYF
>-|TRBV7-8|-|TRBJ1-6
TGTGCCAGCAGCTTAGCGGGGCAGGGTGTTTCACCCCTCCACTTT
CASSLAGQGVSPLHF
>-|TRBV10-3|-|TRBJ2-5
TGTGCCATCAGTGACCCCACCCTGGACAGAATCCAAGAGACCCAGTACTTC
CAISDPTLDRIQETQYF
>-|TRBV5-5|TRBD1|TRBJ1-6
TGTGCCAGCAGCTTGGCTGGACAGGGGGCCTCACCCCTCCACTTT
CASSLAGQGASPLHF
>-|TRBV20-1|TRBD2|TRBJ2-7
TGCAGTGCTAGTCTAGCGGGAGGGCCGGATGAGCAGTACTTC
CSASLAGGPDEQYF
>-|TRBV29-1|-|TRBJ1-4
TGCAGCGTTGCCCAGGACCACGGAGGTGAAAAACTGTTTTTT
CSVAQDHGGEKLFF
>-|TRBV5-1|TRBD2|TRBJ2-1
TGCGCCAGTGGAGCGGGAACCTACAATGAGCAGTTCTTC
CASGAGTYNEQFF
>-|TRBV7-9|TRBD2|TRBJ2-2
TGTGCCAGCAGCTTCGGCGGGAGTGCCGGGGAGCTGTTTTTT
CASSFGGSAGELFF
>few|TRBV7-8|TRBD2|TRBJ2-7
TGTGCCAGCAACGAACGGCGGGGGGGGTGGTCCTACGAGCAGTACTTC
CASNERRGGWSYEQYF
>-|TRBV6-4|-|TRBJ2-3
TGTGCCAGCAGTGCTAGCGGCACAGATACGCAGTATTTT
CASSASGTDTQYF
>few|TRBV2|-|TRBJ2-7
TGTGCCACCAATGGGTCCCCAAGTGAGCAGTACTTC
CATNGSPSEQYF
>-|TRBV2|TRBD1|TRBJ1-4
TGTGCCAGCAGGGGACAGGGGTTCACGGATGAAAAACTGTTTTTT
CASRGQGFTDEKLFF
>-|TRBV2|TRBD1|TRBJ1-2
TGTGCCAGCAAGACGGACAGGGCGACATATGGTTACACCTTC
CASKTDRATYGYTF
>few|TRBV11-2|-|TRBJ1-1
TGTGCCAGCAGCTCCGCCCCTAGTCGTGGCACTGAAGCTTTCTTT
CASSSAPSRGTEAFF
>-|TRBV10-1|TRBD1|TRBJ2-7
TGCGCCAGCAGTAGGGACAGGGAAGGGCAGGACGAGCAGTACTTC
CASSRDREGQDEQYF
>-|TRBV7-3|-|TRBJ2-7
TGTGCCAGCAGCCCCCACCCCGGGACAACCTCCTACGAGCAGTACTTC
CASSPHPGTTSYEQYF